The rows below give T cell receptor beta chains drawn from one sample of a study of cytomegalovirus exposure and HLA in healthy donors. This table comes from immunoSEQ multiplex PCR, and its TCRdb copy is limited to in-frame clones, with some not included. The sample includes some 200,000 clones, 85% to 90% of them seen just once. Sequencing was performed on PBMCs. The receptors come from a woman aged 18-30 years in good health and CMV-seronegative. The CDR3 runs from the conserved cysteine through the conserved F or W. The order of the fields is clone size, V gene, J gene, CDR3 length, D gene, CDR3 protein, CDR3 DNA. D genes are given only for firm matches. Rows give clone size only sometimes, using once, few, many, or a class for an expanded clone.

-	TRBV6-5	TRBJ2-7	15	TRBD2	CASSGTSGGSYEQYF	TGTGCCAGCAGTGGAACTAGCGGGGGTAGCTACGAGCAGTACTTC
-	TRBV7-2	TRBJ2-3	16	TRBD2	CASSPRTSGSTDTQYF	TGTGCCAGCAGCCCAAGGACTAGCGGGAGTACAGATACGCAGTATTTT
-	TRBV5-8	TRBJ1-4	13	-	CASSPWSGGELFF	TGTGCCAGCAGCCCATGGTCGGGAGGGGAACTGTTTTTT
-	TRBV4-2	TRBJ2-7	15	TRBD2	CASSQDVAGGYEQYF	TGTGCCAGCAGCCAAGACGTAGCGGGGGGCTACGAGCAGTACTTC
-	TRBV7-2	TRBJ2-3	13	-	CASSWGLTDTQYF	TGTGCCAGCAGCTGGGGACTCACAGATACGCAGTATTTT
-	TRBV4-2	TRBJ2-7	16	TRBD2	CASSQETAGGFYEQYF	TGTGCCAGCAGCCAAGAGACAGCGGGAGGGTTCTACGAGCAGTACTTC
-	TRBV9	TRBJ2-7	16	TRBD2	CASSVGGGTHLYEQYF	TGTGCCAGCAGCGTAGGGGGGGGAACTCATTTATACGAGCAGTACTTC
-	TRBV9	TRBJ1-6	14	TRBD1	CASSGDRGHSPLHF	TGTGCCAGCAGCGGAGACAGGGGACACTCACCCCTCCACTTT
-	TRBV19	TRBJ1-3	13	TRBD1	CASRTGGGYTIYF	TGTGCCAGTAGAACAGGGGGCGGATACACCATATATTTT
-	TRBV10-1	TRBJ2-1	15	TRBD1	CASSGGTGGVNEQFF	TGCGCCAGCAGTGGAGGGACAGGGGGCGTCAATGAGCAGTTCTTC
-	TRBV7-2	TRBJ2-3	14	-	CASSLGGAVNTQYF	TGTGCCAGCAGCTTAGGTGGAGCGGTAAATACGCAGTATTTT
-	TRBV7-3	TRBJ1-1	15	-	CASSSGGSMNTEAFF	TGTGCCAGCAGCTCTGGGGGGTCCATGAACACTGAAGCTTTCTTT
-	TRBV21-1	TRBJ1-1	13	-	CARITGVHTEAFF	TGTGCCAGAATTACAGGGGTGCACACTGAAGCTTTCTTT
-	TRBV4-1	TRBJ1-2	16	-	CASSQVRTADVYGYTF	TGCGCCAGCAGCCAAGTCAGGACAGCTGACGTCTATGGCTACACCTTC
-	TRBV5-6	TRBJ1-1	16	TRBD1	CASSLQEHRGYTEAFF	TGTGCCAGCAGCTTGCAAGAACACAGGGGATACACTGAAGCTTTCTTT
-	TRBV5-1	TRBJ1-1	14	TRBD1	CASSRDSSNTEAFF	TGCGCCAGCAGTCGGGACAGTTCGAACACTGAAGCTTTCTTT
-	TRBV5-1	TRBJ2-7	15	TRBD2	CASSLRTSGNYEQYF	TGCGCCAGCAGCTTGAGGACTAGCGGTAACTACGAGCAGTACTTC
-	TRBV7-2	TRBJ1-4	14	TRBD1	CASSQQGAEEKLFF	TGTGCCAGCAGCCAACAGGGGGCGGAAGAAAAACTGTTTTTT
-	TRBV5-1	TRBJ2-7	15	TRBD2	CASRPGLAGAYEQYF	TGCGCCAGCAGACCAGGACTAGCGGGAGCCTACGAGCAGTACTTC
-	TRBV7-7	TRBJ2-1	15	TRBD2	CASSLGTSGSDEQFF	TGTGCCAGCAGCTTAGGCACTAGCGGGAGCGATGAGCAGTTCTTC
once	TRBV10-1	TRBJ2-7	14	TRBD2	CASSSGRRLYEQYF	TGCGCCAGCAGTAGCGGGAGAAGGTTGTACGAGCAGTACTTC
-	TRBV5-4	TRBJ2-7	14	-	CASRFSVSSYEQYF	TGTGCCAGCAGGTTTAGTGTATCCTCCTACGAGCAGTACTTC
once	TRBV9	TRBJ2-5	17	TRBD2	CASSLGWTSGGQETQYF	TGTGCCAGCAGCTTAGGGTGGACTAGCGGGGGTCAAGAGACCCAGTACTTC
-	TRBV7-9	TRBJ2-5	15	-	CASSGGALYQETQYF	TGTGCCAGCAGCGGAGGGGCGTTGTACCAAGAGACCCAGTACTTC
-	TRBV29-1	TRBJ2-4	12	TRBD2	CSAAGGTDIQYF	TGCAGCGCCGCGGGGGGAACAGACATTCAGTACTTC
-	TRBV7-6	TRBJ2-5	17	TRBD2	CASSLSGTSGDQETQYF	TGTGCCAGCAGCTTATCCGGGACTAGCGGGGATCAAGAGACCCAGTACTTC
-	TRBV7-9	TRBJ1-1	16	-	CASSLQRAARNTEAFF	TGTGCCAGCAGCTTACAGCGGGCCGCCAGGAACACTGAAGCTTTCTTT
-	TRBV4-1	TRBJ1-3	15	-	CASSRRQESGNTIYF	TGCGCCAGCAGCCGAAGACAGGAGTCTGGAAACACCATATATTTT
-	TRBV11-2	TRBJ1-2	17	-	CASSLDLGIGVAYGYTF	TGTGCCAGCAGCTTAGATCTAGGTATAGGGGTGGCCTATGGCTACACCTTC
-	TRBV7-9	TRBJ2-3	13	-	CASSPAGEDTQYF	TGTGCCAGCAGCCCGGCCGGGGAGGATACGCAGTATTTT
-	TRBV27	TRBJ1-2	16	-	CASSPHYREPNYGYTF	TGTGCCAGCAGTCCCCATTACAGGGAACCTAACTATGGCTACACCTTC
-	TRBV10-1	TRBJ2-7	15	-	CASSESLGPDYEQYF	TGCGCCAGCAGTGAGTCATTGGGCCCTGACTACGAGCAGTACTTC
few	TRBV2	TRBJ2-5	13	-	CASSVPGTSTQYF	TGTGCCAGCAGCGTCCCCGGGACTTCAACCCAGTACTTC
-	TRBV6-1	TRBJ1-1	13	TRBD1	CASSEAHRGEAFF	TGTGCCAGCAGTGAAGCGCACAGGGGAGAAGCTTTCTTT
-	TRBV4-2	TRBJ1-1	17	-	CASSPILGAQMNTEAFF	TGTGCCAGCAGCCCAATCCTGGGGGCGCAGATGAACACTGAAGCTTTCTTT
-	TRBV7-3	TRBJ2-5	15	TRBD2	CASSLTGRGQETQYF	TGTGCCAGCAGCTTAACGGGGAGGGGTCAAGAGACCCAGTACTTC
once	TRBV5-1	TRBJ1-4	19	-	CASPCQRCRDTKPNEKLFF	TGCGCCAGCCCCTGTCAGCGATGTAGGGACACTAAGCCTAATGAAAAACTGTTTTTT
once	TRBV7-9	TRBJ1-2	12	-	CASLQGPYGYTF	TGTGCCAGCCTACAGGGTCCCTATGGCTACACCTTC
-	TRBV9	TRBJ1-3	15	TRBD1	CASSDSGQGTNTMYF	TGTGCCAGCAGCGACTCGGGACAGGGGACGAACACCATGTATTTT
-	TRBV5-6	TRBJ2-7	10	-	CASSGPGRDF	TGTGCCAGCAGCGGCCCCGGCCGGGACTTC
-	TRBV2	TRBJ2-5	12	-	CASSVRVETQYF	TGTGCCAGCAGTGTCAGGGTAGAGACCCAGTACTTC
-	TRBV5-1	TRBJ2-1	18	TRBD2	CASSLAGLAGAPNNEQFF	TGCGCCAGCAGCCTGGCGGGACTAGCGGGGGCTCCTAACAATGAGCAGTTCTTC
-	TRBV15	TRBJ2-3	16	-	CATSRGAGTSTDTQYF	TGTGCCACCAGCAGAGGGGCGGGTACTAGCACAGATACGCAGTATTTT
-	TRBV27	TRBJ1-1	13	-	CASTSRGSTEAFF	TGTGCCAGCACTTCCCGGGGAAGCACTGAAGCTTTCTTT
-	TRBV5-1	TRBJ2-3	15	TRBD2	CASSWLGTSSDTQYF	TGCGCCAGCAGCTGGCTGGGGACTAGTAGTGATACGCAGTATTTT
-	TRBV5-6	TRBJ2-7	15	TRBD2	CASSFSLAGAYEQYF	TGTGCCAGCAGCTTTTCCCTAGCGGGTGCCTACGAGCAGTACTTC
-	TRBV5-4	TRBJ2-1	16	TRBD2	CASTRAGGGGASEQFF	TGTGCCAGCACCCGGGCTGGGGGCGGGGGGGCCAGTGAGCAGTTCTTC
-	TRBV18	TRBJ1-6	14	-	CASSPTGTNSPLHF	TGTGCCAGCTCACCCACAGGGACCAATTCACCCCTCCACTTT
-	TRBV4-2	TRBJ1-4	16	-	CASSQAREATNEKLFF	TGTGCCAGCAGCCAAGCCCGGGAAGCAACTAATGAAAAACTGTTTTTT
-	TRBV4-3	TRBJ2-1	15	TRBD2	CASSHGTSGSGEQFF	TGCGCCAGCAGCCACGGGACTAGCGGGAGCGGTGAGCAGTTCTTC
once	TRBV7-9	TRBJ2-3	17	-	CASSQPRGVNQPDTQYF	TGTGCCAGCAGCCAGCCCCGGGGAGTCAACCAACCGGATACGCAGTATTTT
-	TRBV11-2	TRBJ2-1	16	TRBD2	CASSLVASGGIHEQFF	TGTGCCAGCAGCTTAGTGGCTAGCGGGGGGATACATGAGCAGTTCTTC
-	TRBV6-6	TRBJ2-7	14	-	CASSWNRVSYEQYF	TGTGCCAGCAGTTGGAACAGGGTCTCCTACGAGCAGTACTTC
-	TRBV7-9	TRBJ2-7	12	-	CSSSSNRREQYF	TGTTCCAGCAGCTCTAACAGGCGGGAGCAGTACTTC
few	TRBV2	TRBJ2-3	15	TRBD2	CASSSGTSGVDTQYF	TGTGCCAGCTCCTCCGGGACTAGTGGGGTTGATACGCAGTATTTT
-	TRBV6-1	TRBJ2-7	16	-	CASSASGLTTTYEQYF	TGTGCCAGCAGTGCCTCGGGACTTACCACAACCTACGAGCAGTACTTC
-	TRBV27	TRBJ1-5	14	TRBD1	CASSQGAGDQPQHF	TGTGCCAGCAGCCAGGGGGCAGGAGATCAGCCCCAGCATTTT
-	TRBV4-3	TRBJ2-7	13	-	CASSQEVGVEQYF	TGCGCCAGCAGCCAAGAAGTAGGGGTCGAGCAGTACTTC
once	TRBV9	TRBJ1-2	14	TRBD1	CASSERTGGDGYTF	TGTGCCAGCAGCGAGCGGACAGGGGGCGATGGCTACACCTTC